This TCR beta chain appears in the sequencing data of a study of blood T cell repertoires in COVID-19. Some clones are missing from TCRdb's copy, which holds only in-frame ones; the method was immunoSEQ multiplex PCR. The sample records roughly 230,000 clones, roughly 84% being singletons. The V gene's germline CDR1 is LGHDT and CDR2 YNNKEL (reference sequence). With V trimmed by 3 bases and J by 4 bases, 2 bases remained unmatched. The CDR3 is made up of 13 amino acids. Sequenced material: peripheral blood. The chain joins TRBV3-1 (or the pseudogene TRBV3-2) to TRBJ2-7, with 8 nucleotides matching TRBD2. The sequence derives from a woman aged 80 or over with COVID-19, enrolled during active disease. The CDR3, as DNA: TGTGCCAGCAGCCATCGCGGGGGGTACGAGCAGTACTTC. It codes for CASSHRGGYEQYF.